This TCR beta chain appears in the sequencing data of a study of spatial heterogeneity in lung cancer. Study-wide findings and caveats: One measure, the expanded intratumoral alpha and beta TCR count, tracked tumor mutation counts.

Every molecule of TCR cDNA had its own unique molecular identifier. TCRdb called the 5' RACE reads again in MiXCR, with one record for every CDR3 protein. This sample has about 800 distinct CDR3 sequences; 69% occur once, and the top ten carry around 27%. Remarks on this clonotype: What it binds is unknown.

Trimming shortened V by 5 bases and J by 5 bases, and 5 bases separated the two germline ends. The CDR3 extends over 11 amino acids. Time point indicated: sample taken at primary tumor resection. Sequencing was performed on whole RNA extracted from tumor and nontumor lung tissue, or from frozen PBMC, and the material was left unsorted. The sequence derives from a male donor with early-stage non-small cell lung cancer. Here the sequenced sample was lung tumor tissue, taken at surgery. The chain couples TRBV12-3 or TRBV12-4 to TRBJ2-3; no clear D gene. The CDR3 sequence is CASSPGDTQYF. CDR3 nucleotide sequence: TGTGCCAGCAGTCCGGGAGATACGCAGTATTTT.